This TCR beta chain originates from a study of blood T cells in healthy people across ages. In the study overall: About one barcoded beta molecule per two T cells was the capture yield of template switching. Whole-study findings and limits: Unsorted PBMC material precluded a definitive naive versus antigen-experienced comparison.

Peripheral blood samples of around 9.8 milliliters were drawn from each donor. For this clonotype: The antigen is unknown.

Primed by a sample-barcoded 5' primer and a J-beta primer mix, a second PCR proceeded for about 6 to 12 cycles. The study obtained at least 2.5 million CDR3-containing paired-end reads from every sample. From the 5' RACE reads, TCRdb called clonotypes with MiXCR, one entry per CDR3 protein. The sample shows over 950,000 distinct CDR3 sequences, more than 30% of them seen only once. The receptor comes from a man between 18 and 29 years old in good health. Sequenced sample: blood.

The CDR3 here is CASSTSDREFEQFF. CDR3 DNA: TGTGCCAGCAGTACCTCGGACAGGGAGTTTGAGCAGTTCTTC. The chain joins TRBV6-5 to TRBJ2-1; 8 bases are shared with TRBD1. CDR1 and CDR2 from the germline V gene are MNHEY and SVGAGI. Trimming at V came to 5 bases and at J to 9 bases, leaving 9 bases not matched to a gene. CDR3 length: 14 residues.